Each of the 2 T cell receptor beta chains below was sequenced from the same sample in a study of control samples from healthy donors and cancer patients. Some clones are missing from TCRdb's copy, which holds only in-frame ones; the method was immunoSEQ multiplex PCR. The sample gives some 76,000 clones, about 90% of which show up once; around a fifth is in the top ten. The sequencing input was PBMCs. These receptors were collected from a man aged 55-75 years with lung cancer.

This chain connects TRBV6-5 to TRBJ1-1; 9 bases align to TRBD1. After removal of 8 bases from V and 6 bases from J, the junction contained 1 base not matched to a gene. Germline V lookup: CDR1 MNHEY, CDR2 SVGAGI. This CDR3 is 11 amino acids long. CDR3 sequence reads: CASGDRAEAFF. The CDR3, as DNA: TGTGCCAGCGGGGACAGGGCTGAAGCTTTCTTT.

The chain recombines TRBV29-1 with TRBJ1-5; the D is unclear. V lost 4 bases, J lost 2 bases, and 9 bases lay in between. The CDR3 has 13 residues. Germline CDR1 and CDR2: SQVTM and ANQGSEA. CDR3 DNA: TGCAGCGTTGGCAGCATAGGCAATCAGCCCCAGCATTTT. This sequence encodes CSVGSIGNQPQHF. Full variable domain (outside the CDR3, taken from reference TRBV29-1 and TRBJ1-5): SAVISQKPSRDICQRGTSLTIQCQVDSQVTMMFWYRQQPGQSLTLIATANQGSEATYESGFVIDKFPISRPNLTFSTLTVSNMSPEDSSIYLCSVGSIGNQPQHFGDGTRLSIL.